This entry features one T cell receptor (beta chain) sequence. No much larger clonotype is one base removed from it; base qualities were not supplied. TCR cDNA was synthesized by 5'RACE template switching, through which a universal primer site and unique molecular identifiers were introduced. cDNA synthesis was primed from both the TCR alpha and TCR beta constant segments. Two PCR steps were used to amplify libraries, with sample barcodes and sequencing adapters being added in the second step. Sequencing of libraries was performed on Illumina HiSeq 2500 (2x100 bp) or NovaSeq (2x150 bp). The published analysis was carried out like this. Reads were demultiplexed and collapsed into UMI consensus sequences with MIGEC, and V(D)J alignment was performed with MiXCR. Vaccine-responding clonotypes were defined with edgeR using replicate PBMC samples, requiring FDR below 0.01 and a log2 fold change above 5 up to day 15. Each bulk clonotype received a CD4 or CD8 identity based on whether the sequenced CD4 or CD8 repertoire contained that clonotype at higher abundance. A clonotype counted as NS4B-specific if enriched at least 10-fold in dextramer-positive versus dextramer-negative fractions, with CD4-biased clonotypes left out. The public reads were quality trimmed at Q25 with fastp and then assembled into clones with MiXCR by TCRdb, keeping productive beta chains. Each record represents a unique CDR3 protein, reported with the most common genes and DNA among its rows. V and J calls and clone size were set by TCRdb, not the authors. This sample comprises roughly 48,000 distinct CDR3 sequences, about 6.6% of them detected only once. Of the sample, approximately 25% is held by the ten largest clones.

The CDR3 covers 17 residues, taking in both the cysteine and the phenylalanine. The retained sequence is limited to the CDR3, 51 bases, with the frame set at the first base. Trimming leaves V shorter by 4 bases and J shorter by 3 bases, with the junction holding 12 bases beyond the gene matches. CDR1 and CDR2, looked up from the germline V gene, are SGHRS and YFSETQ. Read against the paper, the sample's treatment or condition label means: live attenuated yellow fever vaccine strain. PBMCs were isolated from peripheral blood using a standard Ficoll-Paque protocol. Epitope-specific CD8 T cells were sorted with a dextramer loaded with the yellow fever NS4B epitope peptide, together with anti-CD3 and anti-CD8 staining. RNA was extracted with TriZol from bulk PBMCs, CD4 and CD8 fractions, and dextramer-positive and dextramer-negative fractions. This specimen comes from a study of T cells after yellow fever vaccination (dated by TCRdb to about 2019). Regarding the research as a whole: The SMART-Seq v4 Ultra Low Input RNA kit was used to prepare libraries from fractions with low cell numbers. Blood samples were taken at several timepoints before and after primary and secondary immunization, and bulk PBMC replicates and cell subsets were isolated. Two healthy male donors, one aged 18 to 29 and one aged 30 to 39 years, were included in the cohort. To track T-cell clones before and after primary and booster YFV17D yellow fever vaccination, bulk TCR alpha and beta repertoires were sequenced longitudinally. What the authors observed across the whole study: Most clones expanded after primary vaccination (about 96% of CD4 and 80% to 90% of CD8) were re-detected after the booster, suggesting that broad memory maintenance occurred. A small share of clonotypes was detected in both CD4 and CD8 compartments, with the overlap likely arising from convergent recombination. The secondary T-cell response was found to be weaker but faster than the primary response, with a peak reached on day 5 rather than on day 15. Because the study included only a couple of donors, the extent to which the findings can be generalized is limited. Because abundant contaminating clonotypes from the bulk population could be contained in FACS-sorted repertoires, computational filtering was required.

The sample in question was CD8+ T cells not binding an NS4B(214-222) dextramer, sorted from PBMCs, obtained roughly seven weeks after the first yellow fever vaccination. The cell subset or site label, as the study defines it: NS4B epitope dextramer-negative CD8 T cells. The rearranged chain carries TRBV5-1 and TRBJ2-7; 11 middle bases align to TRBD1. The clonotype originates from a man aged 18 to 35 who received the YFV17D yellow fever vaccine. The nucleotide sequence is TGCGCCAGCAGCCCCGGGACAGGGGGAGGCTTGGACTACGAGCAGTACTTC. This is translated as CASSPGTGGGLDYEQYF.